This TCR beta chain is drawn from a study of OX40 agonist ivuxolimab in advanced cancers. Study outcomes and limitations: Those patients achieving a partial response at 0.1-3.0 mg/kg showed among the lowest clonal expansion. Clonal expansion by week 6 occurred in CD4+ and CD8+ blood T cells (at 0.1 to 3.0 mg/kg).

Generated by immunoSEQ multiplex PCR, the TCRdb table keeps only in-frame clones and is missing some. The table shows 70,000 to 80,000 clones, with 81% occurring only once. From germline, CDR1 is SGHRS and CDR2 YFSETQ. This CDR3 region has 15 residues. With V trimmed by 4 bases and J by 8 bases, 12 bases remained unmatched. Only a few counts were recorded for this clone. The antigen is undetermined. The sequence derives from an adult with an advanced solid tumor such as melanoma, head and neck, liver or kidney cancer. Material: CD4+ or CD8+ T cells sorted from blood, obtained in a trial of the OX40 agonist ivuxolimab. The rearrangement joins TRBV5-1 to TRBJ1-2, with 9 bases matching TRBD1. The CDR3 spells CASSAAGTGLGGYTF. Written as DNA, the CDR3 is TGCGCCAGCAGCGCGGCCGGGACAGGGCTAGGAGGCTACACCTTC. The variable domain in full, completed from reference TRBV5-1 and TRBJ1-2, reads KAGVTQTPRYLIKTRGQQVTLSCSPISGHRSVSWYQQTPGQGLQFLFEYFSETQRNKGNFPGRFSGRQFSNSRSEMNVSTLELGDSALYLCASSAAGTGLGGYTFGSGTRLTVV.